This entry describes one TCR beta chain. The V end lost 0 bases, the J end lost 5 bases, and 6 bases lay between the germline ends. Germline V gene sequence: CDR1 DFQATT, CDR2 SNEGSKA (reference sequence). The CDR3 extends over 12 amino acids. Primers used in a second PCR of about 7 to 11 cycles were a sample-barcoded 5' primer and a J-beta primer mix. The template-switch adaptor, which had 12 random nucleotides, put a tag on each cDNA molecule. TCRdb re-derived calls from the 5' RACE reads in MiXCR, one entry per CDR3 protein. This sample has about 1.5 million distinct CDR3 sequences, with roughly 40% found just once. These data originate in a study of blood T cells in healthy people across ages.

The source is a woman aged 18-30 years in good health. Sample: blood. This chain links TRBV20-1 with TRBJ2-3, with a weak D call TRBD2 (5 bases). The CDR3 DNA reads as TGCAGTGCTAGAGATGCGGGAGATACGCAGTATTTT. Its translation is CSARDAGDTQYF.